This T cell receptor beta chain was documented in a study of PD-L1 blockade in urothelial cancer. About the research overall: Analyses were performed on blood at 3 weeks after treatment start (the second dose) and at 6 weeks. Study-wide findings and caveats: Pretreatment peripheral blood TCR clonality that fell below the median predicted better survival among the patients studied.

The germline gives CDR1 SGHNT, CDR2 YENEEA. The CDR3 runs 15 residues. With 5 bases clipped from V and 2 bases from J, the junction kept 3 bases outside the gene matches. Using immunoSEQ multiplex PCR, the repertoire was profiled, and TCRdb retains in-frame clones only, with some absent. The data contain about 130,000 clones, 84% of them singletons. With respect to this clone: The antigen is unknown.

Time point noted: pretreatment peripheral blood. Patients had urothelial carcinoma that was locally advanced or metastatic. The chain links TRBV11-3 to TRBJ2-1; TRBD1 matches 10 bases. The receptor's source is a man between 50 and 59 years old with urothelial cancer. Sequenced here: PBMCs, sampled around atezolizumab (anti-PD-L1) treatment. Here the CDR3 DNA reads TGTGCCAGCAGCCTCGGGACAGGGGCCTACAATGAGCAGTTCTTC. Translating it yields CASSLGTGAYNEQFF.